This T cell receptor (beta chain) was identified during a study of OX40 agonist ivuxolimab in advanced cancers. Notes on the study in general: Partial responders at 0.1-3.0 mg/kg showed near-lowest clonal expansion.

Trimming pared 4 bases from V and 0 bases from J, leaving 16 bases between. The CDR3 runs 17 residues. CDR1 is SNHLY and CDR2 is FYNNEI in the germline V gene. Concerning this clone itself: Its antigen is unknown.

Measured with immunoSEQ multiplex PCR; TCRdb has only the in-frame clones, and not every one. The sample shows 65,000 or so clones, over 75% of them seen only once. The sample here was CD4+ or CD8+ T cells sorted from blood, taken in a trial of the OX40 agonist ivuxolimab. The chain links TRBV2 to TRBJ1-3; perhaps TRBD1 as D (5 bases). The receptor comes from an adult with an advanced solid tumor such as melanoma, head and neck, liver or kidney cancer. CDR3 bases: TGTGCCAGCAGTGCAGAGAGACCGGGGACCTCTGGAAACACCATATATTTT. This sequence encodes CASSAERPGTSGNTIYF. The whole variable domain, filled in from reference TRBV2 and TRBJ1-3, reads EPEVTQTPSHQVTQMGQEVILRCVPISNHLYFYWYRQILGQKVEFLVSFYNNEISEKSEIFDDQFSVERPDGSNFTLKIRSTKLEDSAMYFCASSAERPGTSGNTIYFGEGSWLTVV.